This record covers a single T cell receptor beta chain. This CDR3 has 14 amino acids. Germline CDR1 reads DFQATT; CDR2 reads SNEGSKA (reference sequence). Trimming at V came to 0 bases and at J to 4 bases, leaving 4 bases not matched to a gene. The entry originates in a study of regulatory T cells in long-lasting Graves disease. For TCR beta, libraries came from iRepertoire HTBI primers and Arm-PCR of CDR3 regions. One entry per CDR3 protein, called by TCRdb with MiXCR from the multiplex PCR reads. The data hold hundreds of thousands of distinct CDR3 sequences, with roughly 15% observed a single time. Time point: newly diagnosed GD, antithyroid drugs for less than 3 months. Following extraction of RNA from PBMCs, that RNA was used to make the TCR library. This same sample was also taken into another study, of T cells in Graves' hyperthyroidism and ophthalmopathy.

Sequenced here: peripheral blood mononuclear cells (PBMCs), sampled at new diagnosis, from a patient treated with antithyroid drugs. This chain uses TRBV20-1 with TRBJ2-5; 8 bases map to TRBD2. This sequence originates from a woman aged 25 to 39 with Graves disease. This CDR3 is CSARDWLAGETQYF. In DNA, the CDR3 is TGCAGTGCTAGAGATTGGCTAGCGGGAGAGACCCAGTACTTC.